The next 8 T cell receptor beta chains were all read from a single sample in a study of PD-1 blockade in classical Hodgkin lymphoma. Every patient relapsed after autologous stem cell transplantation, and brentuximab vedotin exposure varied. Using immunoSEQ multiplex PCR, the repertoire was profiled, and TCRdb retains in-frame clones only, with some absent. The sample has approximately 12,000 clones; approximately 84% are singletons. Here the sequenced sample was peripheral blood mononuclear cells (PBMCs), taken before the second cycle of nivolumab. The receptors were sampled from a human donor with classical Hodgkin lymphoma.

This rearrangement joins TRBV4-3 to TRBJ2-1, with D tentatively TRBD1 (6 bases). Deletions cut 2 bases from V and 0 bases from J, with 11 bases between. The CDR3 has 16 amino acids. Germline V gene sequence: CDR1 LGHNA, CDR2 YSLEER. The CDR3 bases are TGCGCCAGCAGCCAATCAACAGGGAGCTCCTACAATGAGCAGTTCTTC. This encodes CASSQSTGSSYNEQFF.

As DNA, the CDR3 is TGCGCCAGCAAAAGACTTGACAATGAGCAGTTCTTC. It translates to CASKRLDNEQFF. The chain has TRBV10-2 and TRBJ2-1, with D uncertain. From germline, CDR1 is WSHSY and CDR2 SAAADI. Trimming pared 7 bases from V and 5 bases from J, leaving 9 bases between. There are 12 residues in the CDR3.

This chain links TRBV5-1 with TRBJ2-3, with a weak D call TRBD1 (6 bases). V was clipped by 7 bases and J by 1 base, with 10 bases between them. The CDR3 contains 13 residues. Germline assignment: CDR1 SGHRS and CDR2 YFSETQ. CDR3 residues: CASRRTGTDTQYF. CDR3 in DNA: TGCGCCAGCCGTCGGACAGGCACAGATACGCAGTATTTT.

This chain connects TRBV18 to TRBJ1-5; TRBD1 might be the D (5 bases). The CDR3 runs to 18 residues. Germline V gene sequence: CDR1 KGHSH, CDR2 LQKENI. Trimming took off 3 bases at V and 2 bases at J, with 20 bases between the two ends. CDR3 DNA sequence: TGTGCCAGCTCACCCCTGGGTTCTAGGGGCGGAGGCAATCAGCCCCAGCATTTT. Protein sequence: CASSPLGSRGGGNQPQHF. The full variable domain, completed using reference TRBV18 and TRBJ1-5, is NAGVMQNPRHLVRRRGQEARLRCSPMKGHSHVYWYRQLPEEGLKFMVYLQKENIIDESGMPKERFSAEFPKEGPSILRIQQVVRGDSAAYFCASSPLGSRGGGNQPQHFGDGTRLSIL.

The gene calls are TRBV9 and TRBJ2-3; D call uncertain. Germline CDR1 reads SGDLS; CDR2 reads YYNGEE. Trimming cost V 0 bases and J 2 bases, with 7 bases left between them. This CDR3 spans 14 amino acids. The CDR3 coding sequence is TGTGCCAGCAGCGTAGAGAGCCTCACAGATACGCAGTATTTT. This translates into CASSVESLTDTQYF.

The chain is built from TRBV2 and TRBJ1-6; D not resolved. V lost 7 bases, J lost 8 bases, and 15 bases lay in between. The CDR3 is 14 residues long. The germline V gene has CDR1 SNHLY and CDR2 FYNNEI. CDR3 loop: CASTPSSFDSPLHF. CDR3 bases: TGTGCCAGCACCCCCTCTTCTTTTGATTCACCCCTCCACTTT.

The rearrangement links TRBV30 to TRBJ1-2, with 7 bases identical to TRBD1. CDR3 length: 13 amino acids. The germline gives CDR1 GTSNPN, CDR2 SVGIG (reference sequence). Losses at the gene ends were 4 bases for V and 3 bases for J; bases not matched to a gene: 5. The CDR3 region has the DNA TGTGCCTGGACAGGGGGTACGGACTATGGCTACACCTTC. It translates to CAWTGGTDYGYTF.

The gene calls are TRBV6-5 and TRBJ2-5; tentative D call: TRBD1 (6 bases). V lost 5 bases and J lost 3, with 7 bases in between. The CDR3 loop spans 12 amino acids. Germline values: CDR1 MNHEY, CDR2 SVGAGI. The CDR3 protein is CASSAGEETQYF. The CDR3 nucleotides read TGTGCCAGCAGTGCAGGGGAAGAGACCCAGTACTTC.